Each of the 3 T cell receptor beta chains below was sequenced from the same sample in a study of PD-1 blockade in mismatch repair-deficient tumors. The method was immunoSEQ multiplex PCR; TCRdb's version includes in-frame clones alone and lacks a portion of them. The sample holds under 15,000 clones, 80% to 90% seen once. The sample here was PBMCs, taken less than 15 weeks after starting pembrolizumab. The receptors here all came from an adult with mismatch repair-deficient cancer.

This chain connects TRBV28 to TRBJ2-3; 10 nucleotides line up with TRBD2. The germline V gene has CDR1 MDHEN and CDR2 SYDVKM. V lost 2 bases, J lost 2 bases, and 7 bases stayed unmatched. The CDR3 has 17 amino acids. The CDR3 DNA is TGTGCCAGCAGTTTAGTAGCTAGCGGGGGTTACACAGATACGCAGTATTTT. It codes for CASSLVASGGYTDTQYF.

DNA of the CDR3: TGCGCCAGCAGCTCCTCGGGACTAGCGGGTACAGATACGCAGTATTTT. This translates into CASSSSGLAGTDTQYF. This chain uses TRBV5-1 with TRBJ2-3, with TRBD2 matching 12 bases. Looked up from germline, CDR1 is SGHRS and CDR2 is YFSETQ. V was pared by 3 bases and J by 3 bases, with 5 bases of the junction left unmatched. The CDR3 extends over 16 amino acids.

Only one count was recorded for this clone. This is likely a read error, given that the CDR3 carries no conserved phenylalanine or tryptophan at its end. This chain joins TRBV11-3 and TRBJ1-6; tentatively, D is TRBD1 (6 bases). Germline assignment: CDR1 SGHNT and CDR2 YENEEA. The V end lost 2 bases, the J end lost 9 bases, and 17 bases lay between the germline ends. The CDR3 covers 16 residues. The CDR3 spells CASSLSPTGQTSPLHL. DNA for the CDR3: TGTGCCAGCAGCTTAAGCCCGACAGGTCAGACTTCACCCCTCCACCTT.